Presented here are 18 T cell receptor beta chains from one specimen sequenced in a study of blood T cells in healthy people across ages. A second PCR, run for about 6 to 11 cycles, used a sample-barcoded 5' primer plus a J-beta primer mix. Each CDR3 protein gets one entry after TCRdb re-called the 5' RACE reads with MiXCR. This sample has hundreds of thousands of distinct CDR3 sequences, with under 45% found just once. Source material: blood. These receptors were collected from a man in his sixties in good health.

V gene TRBV29-1 combines with J gene TRBJ1-5; 7 nucleotides align to TRBD1. CDR1 is SQVTM, CDR2 ANQGSEA, per germline. This CDR3 is 13 amino acids long. After removal of 2 bases from V and 7 bases from J, the junction contained 5 bases not matched to a gene. CDR3 bases: TGCAGCGTTGAACAGGGGGAGGGACAGCCCCAGCATTTT. Protein sequence: CSVEQGEGQPQHF.

V gene TRBV27 combines with J gene TRBJ1-4; TRBD1 might be the D (6 bases). Trimming removed 4 bases at V and 1 base at J, with 16 bases between. CDR3 length: 17 residues. Per germline, CDR1 MNHEY and CDR2 SMNVEV (reference sequence). CDR3 residues: CASSSSQGRKTNEKLFF. The CDR3 nucleotides are TGTGCCAGCAGTTCCTCACAGGGAAGGAAAACTAATGAAAAACTGTTTTTT.

This clonotype was counted between two and nine times. V and J are TRBV4-3 and TRBJ1-6; no reliable D call. Trimming left V 4 bases short and J 4 bases short, with 17 bases between. Germline loops: CDR1 LGHNA, CDR2 YSLEER. The CDR3 is made up of 17 amino acids. The CDR3: CASSPKRGSLYNSPLHF. The CDR3 DNA reads TGCGCCAGCAGCCCAAAGAGAGGGTCTTTGTATAATTCACCCCTCCACTTT.

There are a few counts of this clonotype. The genes are TRBV4-1 and TRBJ2-1, with 10 bases aligning to TRBD2. V gave up 0 bases and J gave up 4 bases; unmatched junction bases: 18. The CDR3 is 21 residues long. CDR1 MGHRA and CDR2 YSYEKL come from the germline V gene. CDR3 sequence reads: CASSQDKAASGGPAAYNEQFF. The CDR3 nucleotides read TGCGCCAGCAGCCAAGATAAGGCGGCTAGCGGGGGCCCGGCGGCATACAATGAGCAGTTCTTC.

A few counts support this clonotype. The V call is TRBV27, the J call TRBJ2-7; 11 bases match TRBD2. Germline CDR1 and CDR2: MNHEY and SMNVEV (reference sequence). Trimming took 4 bases from V and 1 from J; bases not matched to a gene: 3. The CDR3 extends over 15 amino acids. The CDR3 DNA sequence: TGTGCCAGCAGTTCCGGGACTAGCGGATCCTACGAGCAGTACTTC. It encodes CASSSGTSGSYEQYF.

The rearrangement uses TRBV29-1 and TRBJ1-1; maybe TRBD1 (5 bases). Trimming removed 6 bases at V and 4 bases at J, with 18 bases between. CDR1 and CDR2 (germline): SQVTM, ANQGSEA. The length of the CDR3 is 14 residues. The CDR3 region has the DNA TGCAGCGTGGGGGACCGGGGGTTTGGCACTGAAGCTTTCTTT. Protein product: CSVGDRGFGTEAFF.

The J gene is TRBJ2-7, the V gene TRBV20-1; no clear D gene. The germline V gene has CDR1 DFQATT and CDR2 SNEGSKA (reference sequence). The CDR3 covers 14 residues. The V end lost 3 bases, the J end lost 1 base, and 13 bases lay between the germline ends. CDR3 sequence reads: CSARPLASSYEQYF. CDR3 in DNA: TGCAGTGCTAGGCCCCTCGCGAGTTCCTACGAGCAGTACTTC.

This chain uses TRBV7-9 with TRBJ2-3; 9 bases match TRBD2. V lost 3 bases to trimming and J lost 4 bases; unmatched junction nucleotides: 2. CDR1 and CDR2 from the germline V gene are SEHNR and FQNEAQ (reference sequence). This CDR3 comprises 14 residues. The CDR3 protein is CASSFGLAPDTQYF. CDR3 nucleotide sequence: TGTGCCAGCAGCTTCGGACTAGCGCCAGATACGCAGTATTTT.

The rearrangement links TRBV4-3 to TRBJ1-2, with D uncertain. Germline CDR1 and CDR2: LGHNA and YSLEER. The ends were cut back, 4 bases at V and 1 base at J, with 16 bases in the middle. CDR3 length: 16 amino acids. Here the CDR3 DNA reads TGCGCCAGCAGCCCCGACGCGATACAACTTAACTATGGCTACACCTTC. Its protein product is CASSPDAIQLNYGYTF.

On this clonotype itself: The junction differs from germline at one of its ends, possibly a read error. The chain joins TRBV20-1 to TRBJ2-3; perhaps TRBD2 as D (5 bases). Germline V gives CDR1 DFQATT, CDR2 SNEGSKA (reference sequence). There are 14 residues in the CDR3. The CDR3: CSAGDQLREDTQYF. For the CDR3, the DNA is TGCAGTGCTGGAGATCAGCTCCGGGAAGATACGCAGTATTTT.

The V call is TRBV20-1, the J call TRBJ2-3; D ambiguous. There are 11 residues in the CDR3. The V end lost 4 bases, the J end lost 4 bases, and 6 bases lay between the germline ends. Germline loops: CDR1 DFQATT, CDR2 SNEGSKA (reference sequence). The CDR3 is CSAMRADTQYF. CDR3 DNA sequence: TGCAGTGCTATGAGAGCAGATACGCAGTATTTT.

The chain carries TRBV5-1 and TRBJ2-3; 10 bases line up with TRBD2. Germline V gene sequence: CDR1 SGHRS, CDR2 YFSETQ. The trim removed 3 bases at V and 6 bases at J, leaving 7 bases unmatched. This CDR3 has 15 amino acids. The CDR3 protein is CASSSLAGAMDTQYF. The CDR3, as DNA: TGCGCCAGCAGCTCCCTAGCGGGAGCGATGGATACGCAGTATTTT. Full variable domain (outside the CDR3, taken from reference TRBV5-1 and TRBJ2-3): KAGVTQTPRYLIKTRGQQVTLSCSPISGHRSVSWYQQTPGQGLQFLFEYFSETQRNKGNFPGRFSGRQFSNSRSEMNVSTLELGDSALYLCASSSLAGAMDTQYFGPGTRLTVL.

This clonotype was recorded a few times. J is TRBJ2-3 and V is TRBV2; D may be TRBD2 (5 bases). Germline CDR1 and CDR2: SNHLY and FYNNEI. The germline V and J ends were trimmed by 2 bases and 3 bases, with 12 bases remaining between them. This CDR3 region has 15 residues. DNA for the CDR3: TGTGCCAGCAGTGAATCCGCGGGTCGGACAGATACGCAGTATTTT. Translation gives CASSESAGRTDTQYF.

V and J are TRBV5-6 and TRBJ1-2; no clear D. Trimming shortened V by 5 bases and J by 1 base, and 9 bases separated the two germline ends. CDR1 is SGHDT and CDR2 is YYEEEE in the germline V gene. The CDR3 contains 13 residues. This CDR3 reads CASSPTDNYGYTF. CDR3 bases: TGTGCCAGCAGTCCGACGGATAACTATGGCTACACCTTC.

This clonotype was observed a few times. This chain links TRBV4-3 with TRBJ1-2, with TRBD1 matching 9 bases. Germline CDR1 and CDR2: LGHNA and YSLEER. The CDR3 spans 16 residues. The junction had 5 bases not matched to a gene; V was cut back by 1 base and J by 2 bases. This CDR3 reads CASSQVDRGFNYGYTF. CDR3 in DNA: TGCGCCAGCAGCCAAGTGGACAGGGGCTTCAACTATGGCTACACCTTC.

This chain connects TRBV25-1 to TRBJ1-1; maybe TRBD1 (5 bases). The V gene's germline CDR1 is MGHDK and CDR2 SYGVNS. The CDR3 runs 15 residues. V was clipped by 2 bases and J by 4 bases, with 14 bases between them. Here the CDR3 reads CASSEIGGDGTEAFF. CDR3 in DNA: TGTGCCAGCAGTGAAATTGGGGGAGATGGCACTGAAGCTTTCTTT.

The V and J genes are TRBV15 and TRBJ2-7; D unresolved. The V and J ends lost 0 bases and 1 base respectively, with 10 bases between them. In germline, CDR1 is LNHNV, CDR2 YYDKDF (reference sequence). The CDR3 is 15 residues long. CDR3 residues: CATSREFGSSYEQYF. CDR3 in DNA: TGTGCCACCAGCAGAGAATTTGGCAGTTCCTACGAGCAGTACTTC.

V is TRBV20-1 and J is TRBJ1-4; 10 nucleotides match TRBD1. The length of the CDR3 is 14 residues. The V and J ends lost 5 bases and 6 bases, in that order; junction bases with no gene match: 6. Germline CDR1 and CDR2: DFQATT and SNEGSKA (reference sequence). Written as DNA, the CDR3 is TGCAGTGCTCCGGACAGGGGGTTAGATGAAAAACTGTTTTTT. It codes for CSAPDRGLDEKLFF.